These 29 T cell receptor beta chains were sequenced from one sample in a study of T cell responses to AZD1222 COVID-19 vaccine (dated by TCRdb to the early 2020s). The library was built by means of the immunoSEQ multiplex PCR assay. TCRdb took over this immuneACCESS table, retaining in-frame rearrangements with V and J assigned. Such tables are incomplete; in checked studies, under half of the missing clones stem from an unresolved V gene, and the remainder is unexplained. The sample contains 150,000 or so clones, less than 90% of them found a single time. Of the sample, roughly 5.8% falls within the top ten clones. The time point label, read with the paper, signifies: baseline before first vaccination. Interpreted using the paper, the treatment or condition label stands for: meningococcal conjugate vaccine given as trial control. Material: peripheral blood, obtained on day 0 of MenACWY control vaccination. The receptors shown here come from an adult in good health.

The rearrangement uses TRBV5-6 and TRBJ2-1; 11 bases align to TRBD2. This CDR3 has 15 amino acids. V lost 4 bases, J lost 3 bases, and 3 bases stayed unmatched. Germline V gene lookup returns CDR1 SGHDT and CDR2 YYEEEE. The CDR3 sequence: CASSLLAGVYNEQFF. In DNA, the CDR3 is TGTGCCAGCAGCCTACTAGCGGGAGTCTACAATGAGCAGTTCTTC.

The gene calls are TRBV7-3 and TRBJ2-6; possibly TRBD1 for D (6 bases). Trimming left V 5 bases short and J 10 bases short, with 18 bases between. There are 15 residues in the CDR3. Germline CDR1 is SGHTA and CDR2 is FQGTGA. The CDR3 here is CASSPMRQDRNVLTF. CDR3 nucleotides: TGTGCCAGCAGCCCCATGCGACAGGATCGGAACGTCCTGACTTTC.

The chain recombines TRBV19 with TRBJ1-5; D is unclear. The length of the CDR3 is 13 residues. V gave up 1 base and J gave up 9 bases, with 10 bases separating them. Germline CDR1 is LNHDA and CDR2 is SQIVND (reference sequence). As DNA, the CDR3 is TGTGCCAGTAGTATAGGAGTCCCTCGGCCCCAGCATTTT. Amino acids: CASSIGVPRPQHF.

This rearrangement joins TRBV27 to TRBJ1-2, with 8 bases lining up with TRBD1. V lost 4 bases to trimming and J lost 1 base; unmatched junction nucleotides: 2. The CDR3 contains 14 residues. Germline V gives CDR1 MNHEY, CDR2 SMNVEV (reference sequence). Here the CDR3 DNA reads TGTGCCAGCAGTTCGGACAGGGTTAACTATGGCTACACCTTC. As protein: CASSSDRVNYGYTF.

This sequence joins TRBV5-1 and TRBJ2-1; 7 positions agree with TRBD1. Germline trimming cut 4 bases from V and 7 bases from J; bases unmatched to any gene: 11. The germline gives CDR1 SGHRS, CDR2 YFSETQ. This CDR3 contains 15 residues. In DNA form, the CDR3 reads TGCGCCAGCAGCCGGGACAGCTCCCTCGGGAATGAGCAGTTCTTC. This sequence encodes CASSRDSSLGNEQFF.

The table lists this clone with a few counts. The chain is built from TRBV19 and TRBJ2-5, with D perhaps TRBD1 (5 bases). Germline V gives CDR1 LNHDA, CDR2 SQIVND (reference sequence). This CDR3 comprises 13 residues. V was pared by 4 bases and J by 2 bases, with 8 bases between. The CDR3 loop is CASSTTGQETQYF. As DNA, the CDR3 is TGTGCCAGTAGTACTACAGGACAAGAGACCCAGTACTTC.

The V and J genes are TRBV20-1 and TRBJ1-1; D gene uncertain. The CDR3 loop spans 11 amino acids. CDR1 is DFQATT and CDR2 is SNEGSKA in the germline V gene (reference sequence). V lost 5 bases and J 6 bases, leaving 10 bases between the germline ends. The CDR3 region is CSAPEGAEAFF. As DNA, the CDR3 is TGCAGTGCTCCAGAGGGCGCTGAAGCTTTCTTT.

The chain recombines TRBV4-2 with TRBJ2-2; 12 positions match TRBD2. Germline V gives CDR1 LGHNA, CDR2 YNFKEQ. After removal of 2 bases from V and 0 bases from J, the junction contained 1 base not matched to a gene. The CDR3 totals 17 residues. The DNA for the CDR3 is TGTGCCAGCAGCCAACCTAGCGGGGGGGCGAACACCGGGGAGCTGTTTTTT. Translating it yields CASSQPSGGANTGELFF.

The chain joins TRBV6-1 to TRBJ1-4; no definite D call. V lost 2 bases to trimming and J lost 0 bases, with 13 bases between them. Germline V lookup: CDR1 MNHNS, CDR2 SASEGT. The CDR3 extends over 17 amino acids. CDR3 sequence reads: CASSELQSGTTNEKLFF. As DNA, the CDR3 is TGTGCCAGCAGTGAACTGCAATCGGGAACAACTAATGAAAAACTGTTTTTT.

The V gene is TRBV2, the J gene TRBJ1-2, with TRBD1 identical over 9 bases. Per germline, CDR1 SNHLY and CDR2 FYNNEI. The CDR3 consists of 14 residues. Trimming removed 6 bases from V and 8 bases from J; junction bases left unmatched: 10. The CDR3 coding sequence is TGTGCCAGCAGCAACACAGGGGGCAGTATGGGCTACACCTTC. Protein product: CASSNTGGSMGYTF.

This chain uses TRBV7-6 with TRBJ1-3, with D maybe TRBD1 (5 bases). The V and J ends lost 1 base and 0 bases respectively, with 10 bases between them. The germline gives CDR1 SGHVS, CDR2 FNYEAQ. The CDR3 is made up of 16 amino acids. The CDR3 coding sequence is TGTGCCAGCAGCTTAGGGTGGCAGGGCTCTGGAAACACCATATATTTT. This sequence encodes CASSLGWQGSGNTIYF.

The chain links TRBV11-2 to TRBJ2-1; the D is unclear. The CDR3 loop spans 11 amino acids. The ends were cut back, 3 bases at V and 3 bases at J, with 0 bases in the middle. Germline V gene sequence: CDR1 SGHAT, CDR2 FQNNGV. Written as DNA, the CDR3 is TGTGCCAGCAGCTTCTACAATGAGCAGTTCTTC. Amino acid sequence: CASSFYNEQFF.

The CDR3, as DNA: TGTGCCAGCAGCCCGTGGACAGTACAGGGATCCAACTATGGCTACACCTTC. This translates into CASSPWTVQGSNYGYTF. The chain couples TRBV7-9 to TRBJ1-2; tentative D call: TRBD1 (6 bases). The CDR3 is made up of 17 amino acids. The germline V gene has CDR1 SEHNR and CDR2 FQNEAQ (reference sequence). Deletions cut 5 bases from V and 2 bases from J, with 21 bases between.

The gene calls are TRBV20-1 and TRBJ2-1, with D possibly matching TRBD2 (5 bases). There are 11 residues in the CDR3. CDR1 is DFQATT and CDR2 is SNEGSKA in the germline V gene (reference sequence). Trimming took off 3 bases at V and 8 bases at J, with 8 bases between the two ends. Written as DNA, the CDR3 is TGCAGTGCTAGTGCTAGCTATGAGCAGTTCTTC. Amino acid sequence: CSASASYEQFF.

The V and J genes are TRBV3-1 (or the pseudogene TRBV3-2) and TRBJ2-7; D is unclear. The germline gives CDR1 LGHDT, CDR2 YNNKEL (reference sequence). V gave up 0 bases and J gave up 7 bases, with 16 bases separating them. CDR3 length equals 15 residues. The CDR3 bases are TGTGCCAGCAGCCAAGAAGGTAGACCCCTGAAGGAGCAGTACTTC. This encodes CASSQEGRPLKEQYF.

The CDR3: CASSQVRGGRLDSYEQYF. The CDR3, as DNA: TGCGCCAGCAGCCAAGTTCGGGGGGGAAGGCTTGACTCCTACGAGCAGTACTTC. The J gene is TRBJ2-7, the V gene TRBV4-3, with 8 bases matching TRBD2. CDR3 length: 18 amino acids. With 1 base clipped from V and 0 bases from J, the junction kept 11 bases outside the gene matches. Germline assignment: CDR1 LGHNA and CDR2 YSLEER.

The gene calls are TRBV7-9 and TRBJ2-2; the match to TRBD1 covers 9 bases. The CDR3 is made up of 18 amino acids. Germline loops: CDR1 SEHNR, CDR2 FQNEAQ (reference sequence). Trimming cost V 8 bases and J 2 bases; bases outside gene matches: 15. The CDR3 nucleotides read TGTGCCAGCGGAGACGGGACAGGGTACGCCATTAACACCGGGGAGCTGTTTTTT. Its translation is CASGDGTGYAINTGELFF.

The chain combines TRBV3-1 (or the pseudogene TRBV3-2) with TRBJ2-1, with 7 bases identical to TRBD2. This CDR3 region has 14 residues. With 6 bases clipped from V and 7 bases from J, the junction kept 9 bases outside the gene matches. Germline values: CDR1 LGHDT, CDR2 YNNKEL (reference sequence). The CDR3 DNA reads as TGTGCCAGCAGTCGTCACGACGGGGGGAATGAGCAGTTCTTC. Its protein is CASSRHDGGNEQFF.

V is TRBV7-9 and J is TRBJ1-2, with 11 positions matching TRBD1. The germline V gene encodes CDR1 SEHNR and CDR2 FQNEAQ (reference sequence). The CDR3 is 15 residues long. The V segment lost 5 bases and the J segment 7 bases; nucleotides outside the gene matches: 9. CDR3 nucleotide sequence: TGTGCCAGCAGCCTCTACGGGACAGGGGGTCCTGGCTACACCTTC. This sequence encodes CASSLYGTGGPGYTF.

The V call is TRBV4-2, the J call TRBJ1-4; TRBD1 is a possible D gene (5 bases). V was clipped by 2 bases and J by 0 bases, with 10 bases between them. The germline CDR1 and CDR2 sequences are LGHNA and YNFKEQ. There are 16 residues in the CDR3. The CDR3 loop is CASSQKGPATNEKLFF. In nucleotides, the CDR3 is TGTGCCAGCAGCCAAAAGGGACCCGCAACTAATGAAAAACTGTTTTTT.

This chain links TRBV11-2 with TRBJ2-5; 9 nucleotides agree with TRBD1. Germline CDR1 and CDR2: SGHAT and FQNNGV. Trimming at V came to 5 bases and at J to 3 bases, leaving 13 bases not matched to a gene. This CDR3 spans 17 amino acids. CDR3 loop: CASSGDRDRARKETQYF. The CDR3 DNA sequence: TGTGCCAGCAGCGGAGACCGGGACAGGGCAAGAAAAGAGACCCAGTACTTC.

The rearrangement joins TRBV5-6 to TRBJ1-2; no reliable D call. Deletions cut 0 bases from V and 4 bases from J, with 10 bases between. The CDR3 runs 14 residues. Looked up from germline, CDR1 is SGHDT and CDR2 is YYEEEE. CDR3 protein: CASSLALGFYGYTF. The CDR3 bases are TGTGCCAGCAGCTTGGCTTTAGGGTTCTATGGCTACACCTTC.

The chain joins TRBV6-5 to TRBJ2-2, with 7 bases fitting TRBD1. Germline V gene data show CDR1 as MNHEY and CDR2 as SVGAGI. The CDR3 length is 15 residues. Trimming took 6 bases from V and 4 from J; bases not matched to a gene: 8. The CDR3 loop reads CASRNDRAPTGELFF. The CDR3 DNA reads as TGTGCCAGCAGGAACGACAGGGCTCCCACCGGGGAGCTGTTTTTT.

V is TRBV3-1 (or the pseudogene TRBV3-2) and J is TRBJ1-5; D is unresolved. Trimming took 0 bases from V and 0 from J, leaving 6 bases between them. CDR1 and CDR2 (germline): LGHDT, YNNKEL (reference sequence). The CDR3 has 15 residues. This CDR3 is CASSQDWSSNQPQHF. CDR3 sequence (DNA): TGTGCCAGCAGCCAAGATTGGAGTAGCAATCAGCCCCAGCATTTT.

There are a few counts of this clone. The chain is built from TRBV9 and TRBJ1-3, with 7 positions matching TRBD1. Germline V lookup: CDR1 SGDLS, CDR2 YYNGEE. V was clipped by 0 bases and J by 4 bases; unmatched bases: 1. CDR3 length: 14 amino acids. CDR3 amino acids: CASSVAGQGNTIYF. In DNA form, the CDR3 reads TGTGCCAGCAGCGTAGCGGGACAGGGAAACACCATATATTTT.

The CDR3, as DNA: TGTGCCAGCAAACTAGCGGGGGGGCCCGTCGGGGAGCTGTTTTTT. It encodes CASKLAGGPVGELFF. The rearrangement joins TRBV3-1 (or the pseudogene TRBV3-2) to TRBJ2-2; 13 bases are shared with TRBD2. The CDR3 contains 15 residues. The germline V gene has CDR1 LGHDT and CDR2 YNNKEL (reference sequence). V lost 7 bases and J lost 7; bases outside the gene matches: 6.

The sample holds one count of this clone. The chain links TRBV10-3 to TRBJ2-1; the match to TRBD2 covers 10 bases. CDR3 length equals 15 residues. V dropped 4 bases and J dropped 3; count of bases not matched to a gene: 3. Germline CDR1 ENHRY, CDR2 SYGVKD. The CDR3 DNA follows: TGTGCCATCAGTGGGACTAGCGGACGCTACAATGAGCAGTTCTTC. Translating it yields CAISGTSGRYNEQFF.

V and J are TRBV6-5 and TRBJ2-1; TRBD1 aligns across 9 bases. Germline lookup yields CDR1 MNHEY and CDR2 SVGAGI. The CDR3 runs to 14 residues. Unmatched junction bases numbered 11, after V lost 7 bases and J lost 10 bases. CDR3 loop: CASTYRQGVNEQFF. In DNA, the CDR3 is TGTGCCAGCACATATCGACAGGGGGTAAACGAGCAGTTCTTC.

The V gene is TRBV5-6, the J gene TRBJ1-5; tentatively, D is TRBD1 (6 bases). CDR1 SGHDT and CDR2 YYEEEE come from the germline V gene. Trimming pared 2 bases from V and 1 base from J, leaving 13 bases between. CDR3 length: 16 amino acids. The CDR3, as DNA: TGTGCCAGCAGCTTTCGGAAAGGGGGAAGCAATCAGCCCCAGCATTTT. Its translation: CASSFRKGGSNQPQHF. Filled out from reference TRBV5-6 and TRBJ1-5, the complete variable domain reads DAGVTQSPTHLIKTRGQQVTLRCSPKSGHDTVSWYQQALGQGPQFIFQYYEEEERQRGNFPDRFSGHQFPNYSSELNVNALLLGDSALYLCASSFRKGGSNQPQHFGDGTRLSIL.